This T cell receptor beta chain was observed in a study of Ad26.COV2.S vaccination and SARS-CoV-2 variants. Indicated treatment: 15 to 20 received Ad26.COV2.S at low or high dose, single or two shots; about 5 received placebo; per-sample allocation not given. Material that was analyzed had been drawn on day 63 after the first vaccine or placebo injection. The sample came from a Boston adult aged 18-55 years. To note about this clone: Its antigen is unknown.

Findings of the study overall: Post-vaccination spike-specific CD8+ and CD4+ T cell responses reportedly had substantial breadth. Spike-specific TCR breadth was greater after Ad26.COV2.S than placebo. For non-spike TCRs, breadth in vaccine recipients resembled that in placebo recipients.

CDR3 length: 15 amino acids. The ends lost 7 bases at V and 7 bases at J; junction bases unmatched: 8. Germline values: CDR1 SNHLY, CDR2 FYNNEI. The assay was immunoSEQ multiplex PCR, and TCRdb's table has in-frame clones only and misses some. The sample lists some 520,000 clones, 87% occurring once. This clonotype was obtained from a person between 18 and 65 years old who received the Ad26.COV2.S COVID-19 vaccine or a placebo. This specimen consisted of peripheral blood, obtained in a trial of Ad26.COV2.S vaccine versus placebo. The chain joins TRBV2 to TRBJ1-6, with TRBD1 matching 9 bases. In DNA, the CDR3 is TGTGCCAGCACTCAAACGACAGGGGGAAATTCACCCCTCCACTTT. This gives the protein CASTQTTGGNSPLHF.